This T cell receptor (beta chain) was retrieved from a study of tumor and adjacent non-tumor tissue in lung cancer. Three rounds of nested PCR, following a modified ARM-PCR protocol, produced the TCRbeta library. MiXCR was run by TCRdb on the multiplex PCR reads, yielding one entry per CDR3 protein. The sample carries over 110,000 distinct CDR3 sequences, approximately 66% recorded once. No cell sorting was done before RNA was extracted from the tissue. CDR1 is DFQATT, CDR2 SNEGSKA, per germline (reference sequence). The CDR3 extends over 12 amino acids. Sequenced sample: lung tumor tissue. The chain combines TRBV20-1 with TRBJ1-2; D possibly corresponds to TRBD1 (5 bases). This receptor was identified in a man aged 55 to 70 with small cell lung cancer. In DNA form, the CDR3 reads TGCAGAGCAGTGAGACAGACGTATGGCTACACCTTC. Translated, it gives CRAVRQTYGYTF.